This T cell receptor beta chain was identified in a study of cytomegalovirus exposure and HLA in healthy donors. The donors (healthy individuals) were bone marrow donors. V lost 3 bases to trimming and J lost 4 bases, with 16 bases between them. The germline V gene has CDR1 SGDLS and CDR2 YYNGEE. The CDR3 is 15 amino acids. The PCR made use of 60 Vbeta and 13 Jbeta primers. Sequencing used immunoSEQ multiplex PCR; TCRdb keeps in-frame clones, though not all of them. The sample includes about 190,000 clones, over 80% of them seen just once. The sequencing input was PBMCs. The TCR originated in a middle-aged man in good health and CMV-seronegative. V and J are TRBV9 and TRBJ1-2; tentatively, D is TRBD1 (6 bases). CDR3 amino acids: CASSATQGAPYGYTF. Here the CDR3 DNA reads TGTGCCAGCAGCGCCACACAGGGAGCACCCTATGGCTACACCTTC.